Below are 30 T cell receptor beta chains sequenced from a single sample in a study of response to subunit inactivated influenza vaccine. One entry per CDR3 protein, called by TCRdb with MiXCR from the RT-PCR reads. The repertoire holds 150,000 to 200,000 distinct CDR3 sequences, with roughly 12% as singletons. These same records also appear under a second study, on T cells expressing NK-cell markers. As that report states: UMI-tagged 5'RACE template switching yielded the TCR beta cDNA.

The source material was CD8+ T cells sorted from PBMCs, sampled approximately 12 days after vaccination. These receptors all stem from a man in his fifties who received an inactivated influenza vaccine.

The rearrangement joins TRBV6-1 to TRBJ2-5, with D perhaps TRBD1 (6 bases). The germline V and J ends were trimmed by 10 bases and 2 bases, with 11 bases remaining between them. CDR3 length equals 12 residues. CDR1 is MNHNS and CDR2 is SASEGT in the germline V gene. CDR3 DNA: TGTGCCACAATAACAGGGCAAGAGACCCAGTACTTC. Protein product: CATITGQETQYF.

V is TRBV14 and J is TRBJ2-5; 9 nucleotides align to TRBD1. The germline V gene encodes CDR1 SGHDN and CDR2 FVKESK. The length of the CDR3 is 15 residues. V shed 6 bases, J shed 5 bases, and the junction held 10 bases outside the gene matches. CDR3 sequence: CASSIYRGRRETQYF. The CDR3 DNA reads TGTGCCAGCAGTATATACAGGGGGCGAAGGGAGACCCAGTACTTC.

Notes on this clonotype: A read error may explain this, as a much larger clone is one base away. This chain's CDR3 is CASTPLGVTDTQYF. Written as DNA, the CDR3 is TGTGCCAGCACCCCTCTCGGGGTCACAGATACGCAGTATTTT. This chain joins TRBV12-3 or TRBV12-4 and TRBJ2-3; D possibly corresponds to TRBD2 (5 bases). V lost 7 bases to trimming and J lost 2 bases, with 13 bases between them. This CDR3 is built from 14 residues.

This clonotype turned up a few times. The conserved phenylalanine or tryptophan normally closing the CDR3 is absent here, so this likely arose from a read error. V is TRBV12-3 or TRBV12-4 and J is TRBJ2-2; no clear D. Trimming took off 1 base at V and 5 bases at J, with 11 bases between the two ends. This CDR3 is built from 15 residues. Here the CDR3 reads CASSLEGVRTGELFC. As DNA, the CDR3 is TGTGCCAGCAGTTTAGAGGGTGTAAGGACCGGGGAGCTGTTTTGT.

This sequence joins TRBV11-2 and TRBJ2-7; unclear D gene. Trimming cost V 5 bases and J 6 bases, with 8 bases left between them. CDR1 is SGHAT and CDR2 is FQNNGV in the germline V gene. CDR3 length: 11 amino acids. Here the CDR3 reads CASSALSEQYF. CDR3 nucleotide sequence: TGTGCCAGCAGCGCACTCTCCGAGCAGTACTTC.

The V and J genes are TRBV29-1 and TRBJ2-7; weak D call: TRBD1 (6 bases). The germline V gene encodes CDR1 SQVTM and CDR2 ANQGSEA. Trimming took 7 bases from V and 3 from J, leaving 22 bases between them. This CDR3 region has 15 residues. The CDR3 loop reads CSALKQGSGLYEQYF. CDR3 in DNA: TGCAGCGCCCTAAAACAGGGTTCCGGCCTCTACGAGCAGTACTTC.

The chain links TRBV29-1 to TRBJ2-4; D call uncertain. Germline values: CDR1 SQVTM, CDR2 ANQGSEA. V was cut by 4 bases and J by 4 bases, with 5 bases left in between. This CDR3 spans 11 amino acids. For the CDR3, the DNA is TGCAGCGTTGTGGGGAAAAACATTCAGTACTTC. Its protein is CSVVGKNIQYF.

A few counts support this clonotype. This CDR3 is CASRGGLAGGETQYF. In DNA form, the CDR3 reads TGTGCCAGCAGAGGAGGACTAGCGGGGGGAGAGACCCAGTACTTC. The chain joins TRBV12-3 or TRBV12-4 to TRBJ2-5, with 14 bases that match TRBD2. The J segment lost 4 bases and the V segment lost 6 bases, leaving 4 bases of the junction unmatched. The CDR3 runs to 15 residues.

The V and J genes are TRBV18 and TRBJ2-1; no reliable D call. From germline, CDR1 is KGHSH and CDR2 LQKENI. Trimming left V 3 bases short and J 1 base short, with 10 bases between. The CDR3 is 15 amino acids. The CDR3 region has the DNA TGTGCCAGCTCACCCGCGTTTGGGTCCTACAATGAGCAGTTCTTC. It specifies CASSPAFGSYNEQFF.

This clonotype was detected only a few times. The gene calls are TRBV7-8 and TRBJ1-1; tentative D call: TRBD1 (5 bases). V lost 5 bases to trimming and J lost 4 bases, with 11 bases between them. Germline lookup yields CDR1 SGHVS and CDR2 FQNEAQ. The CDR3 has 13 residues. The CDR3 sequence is CASSQSRATEAFF. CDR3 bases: TGTGCCAGCAGCCAGAGCAGGGCCACTGAAGCTTTCTTT.

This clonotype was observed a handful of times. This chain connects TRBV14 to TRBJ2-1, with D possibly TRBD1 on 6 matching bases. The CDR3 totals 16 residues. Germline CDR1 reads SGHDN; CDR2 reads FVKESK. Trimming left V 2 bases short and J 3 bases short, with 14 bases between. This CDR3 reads CASSQNQGTYYNEQFF. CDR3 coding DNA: TGTGCCAGCAGCCAAAACCAGGGGACGTACTACAATGAGCAGTTCTTC. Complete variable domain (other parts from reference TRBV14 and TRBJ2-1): EAGVTQFPSHSVIEKGQTVTLRCDPISGHDNLYWYRRVMGKEIKFLLHFVKESKQDESGMPNNRFLAERTGGTYSTLKVQPAELEDSGVYFCASSQNQGTYYNEQFFGPGTRLTVL.

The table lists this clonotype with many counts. The CDR3 DNA reads TGTGCCAGCAGTTTGATGGCTAGCGGGAGTTTAGTGGGTTCCTACAATGAGCAGTTCTTC. Protein product: CASSLMASGSLVGSYNEQFF. The chain recombines TRBV27 with TRBJ2-1; 10 bases align to TRBD2. V was clipped by 3 bases and J by 1 base; unmatched bases: 15. The CDR3 contains 20 residues. Germline CDR1 is MNHEY and CDR2 is SMNVEV (reference sequence).

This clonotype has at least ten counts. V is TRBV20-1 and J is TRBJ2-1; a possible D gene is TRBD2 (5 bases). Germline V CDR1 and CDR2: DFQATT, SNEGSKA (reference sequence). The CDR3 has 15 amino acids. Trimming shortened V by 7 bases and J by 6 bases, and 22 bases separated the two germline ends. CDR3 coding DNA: TGCAGTGGAATACCCTATAGCGTCCCGGGCAATGAGCAGTTCTTC. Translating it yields CSGIPYSVPGNEQFF.

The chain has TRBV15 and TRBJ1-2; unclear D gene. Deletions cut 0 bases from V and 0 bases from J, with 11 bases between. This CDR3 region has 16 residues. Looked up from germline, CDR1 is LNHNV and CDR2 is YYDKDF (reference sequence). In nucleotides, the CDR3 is TGTGCCACCAGCAGAGATCCCACTCCTTCTAACTATGGCTACACCTTC. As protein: CATSRDPTPSNYGYTF.

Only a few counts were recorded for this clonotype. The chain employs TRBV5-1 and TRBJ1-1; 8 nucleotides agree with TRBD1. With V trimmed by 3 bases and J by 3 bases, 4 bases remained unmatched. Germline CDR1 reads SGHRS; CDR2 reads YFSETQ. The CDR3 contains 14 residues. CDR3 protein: CASSSGTGDTEAFF. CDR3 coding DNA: TGCGCCAGCAGCTCCGGGACAGGAGACACTGAAGCTTTCTTT.

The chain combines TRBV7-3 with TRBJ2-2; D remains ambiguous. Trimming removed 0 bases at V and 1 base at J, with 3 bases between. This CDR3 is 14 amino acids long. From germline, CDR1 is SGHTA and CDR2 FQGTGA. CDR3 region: CASSLTLNTGELFF. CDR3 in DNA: TGTGCCAGCAGCTTAACGCTGAACACCGGGGAGCTGTTTTTT.

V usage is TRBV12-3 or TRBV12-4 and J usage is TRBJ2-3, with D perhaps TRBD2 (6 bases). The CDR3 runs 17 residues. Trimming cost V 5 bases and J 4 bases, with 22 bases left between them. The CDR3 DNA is TGTGCCAGCAGTCTATTAGCGATTCGGGGGTTCTCAGATACGCAGTATTTT. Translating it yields CASSLLAIRGFSDTQYF.

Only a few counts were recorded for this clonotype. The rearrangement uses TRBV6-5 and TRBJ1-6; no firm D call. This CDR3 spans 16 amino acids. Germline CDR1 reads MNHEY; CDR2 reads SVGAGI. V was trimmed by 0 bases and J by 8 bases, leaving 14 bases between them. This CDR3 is CASSYSISGSDSPLHF. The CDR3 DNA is TGTGCCAGCAGTTACTCGATTTCGGGATCGGATTCACCCCTCCACTTT.

The CDR3 is CASSQERTSLNIQYF. In DNA form, the CDR3 reads TGCGCCAGCAGCCAAGAGAGGACTTCCTTGAACATTCAGTACTTC. The rearrangement links TRBV4-3 to TRBJ2-4, with D possibly being TRBD2 (5 bases). The CDR3 has 15 amino acids. The germline CDR1 and CDR2 sequences are LGHNA and YSLEER. The V gene lost 0 bases and the J gene lost 7 bases, with 13 bases spanning the gap.

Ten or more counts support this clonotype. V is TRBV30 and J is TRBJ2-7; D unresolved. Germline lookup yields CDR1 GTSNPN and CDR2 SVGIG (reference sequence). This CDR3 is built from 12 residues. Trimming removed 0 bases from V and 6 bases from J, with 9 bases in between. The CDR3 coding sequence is TGTGCCTGGAGTGTAATCAGTTCCGAGCAGTACTTC. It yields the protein CAWSVISSEQYF.

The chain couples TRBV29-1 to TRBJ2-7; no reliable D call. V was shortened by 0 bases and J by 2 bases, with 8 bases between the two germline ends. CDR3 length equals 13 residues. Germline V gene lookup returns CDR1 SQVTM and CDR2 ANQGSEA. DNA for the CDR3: TGCAGCGTTGAAGAGGGTGGAACCTACGAGCAGTACTTC. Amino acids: CSVEEGGTYEQYF.

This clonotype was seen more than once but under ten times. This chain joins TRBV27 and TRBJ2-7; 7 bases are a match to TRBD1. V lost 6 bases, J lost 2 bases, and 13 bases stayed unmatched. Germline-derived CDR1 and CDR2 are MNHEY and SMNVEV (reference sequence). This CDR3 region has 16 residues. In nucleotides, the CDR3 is TGTGCCAGCAGCCCACAAGCAGGGGGTATCCCCTACGAGCAGTACTTC. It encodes CASSPQAGGIPYEQYF.

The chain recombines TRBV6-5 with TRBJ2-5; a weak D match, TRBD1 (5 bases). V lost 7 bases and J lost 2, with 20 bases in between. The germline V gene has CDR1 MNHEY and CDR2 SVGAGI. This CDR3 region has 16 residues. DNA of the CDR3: TGTGCCAGCAATCAGGGAACGGCTCTGTTACAAGAGACCCAGTACTTC. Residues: CASNQGTALLQETQYF.

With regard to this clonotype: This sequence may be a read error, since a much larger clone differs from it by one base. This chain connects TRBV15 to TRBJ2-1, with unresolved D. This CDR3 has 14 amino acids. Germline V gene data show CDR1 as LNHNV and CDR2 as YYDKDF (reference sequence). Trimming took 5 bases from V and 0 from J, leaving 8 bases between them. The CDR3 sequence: CATSGARSYNEQFF. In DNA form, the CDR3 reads TGTGCCACCAGCGGAGCCCGCTCCTACAATGAGCAGTTCTTC. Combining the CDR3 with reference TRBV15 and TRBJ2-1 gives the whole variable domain DAMVIQNPRYQVTQFGKPVTLSCSQTLNHNVMYWYQQKSSQAPKLLFHYYDKDFNNEADTPDNFQSRRPNTSFCFLDIRSPGLGDTAMYLCATSGARSYNEQFFGPGTRLTVL.

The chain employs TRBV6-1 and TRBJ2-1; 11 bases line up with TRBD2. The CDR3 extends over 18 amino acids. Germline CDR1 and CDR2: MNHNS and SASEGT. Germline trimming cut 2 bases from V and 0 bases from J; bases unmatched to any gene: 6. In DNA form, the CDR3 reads TGTGCCAGCAGTGAACTAGCGGGAGGCTACAGCTCCTACAATGAGCAGTTCTTC. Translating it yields CASSELAGGYSSYNEQFF.

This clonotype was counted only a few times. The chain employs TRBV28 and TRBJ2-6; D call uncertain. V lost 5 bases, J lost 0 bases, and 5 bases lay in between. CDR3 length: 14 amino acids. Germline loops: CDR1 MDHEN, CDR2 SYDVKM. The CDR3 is CASSLPSGANVLTF. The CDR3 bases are TGTGCCAGCAGTCTCCCCTCTGGGGCCAACGTCCTGACTTTC.

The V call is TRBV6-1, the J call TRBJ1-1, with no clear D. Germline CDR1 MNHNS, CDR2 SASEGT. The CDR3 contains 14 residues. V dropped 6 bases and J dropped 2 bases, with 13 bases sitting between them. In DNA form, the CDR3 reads TGTGCCAGCAGGCAATGGACGGCAAACACTGAAGCTTTCTTT. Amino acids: CASRQWTANTEAFF.

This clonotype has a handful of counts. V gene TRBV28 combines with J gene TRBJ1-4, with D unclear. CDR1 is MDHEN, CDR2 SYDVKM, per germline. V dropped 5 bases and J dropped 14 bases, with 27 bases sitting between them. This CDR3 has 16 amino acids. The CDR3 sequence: CASSPIPVVYQERLFF. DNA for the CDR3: TGTGCCAGCAGTCCGATTCCGGTTGTCTATCAGGAGCGGCTGTTTTTT.

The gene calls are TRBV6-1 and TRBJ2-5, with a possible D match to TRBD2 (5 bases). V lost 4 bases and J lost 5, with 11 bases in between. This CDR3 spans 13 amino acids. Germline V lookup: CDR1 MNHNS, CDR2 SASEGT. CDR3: CASSVASWETQYF. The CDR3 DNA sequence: TGTGCCAGCAGTGTAGCGAGTTGGGAGACCCAGTACTTC.

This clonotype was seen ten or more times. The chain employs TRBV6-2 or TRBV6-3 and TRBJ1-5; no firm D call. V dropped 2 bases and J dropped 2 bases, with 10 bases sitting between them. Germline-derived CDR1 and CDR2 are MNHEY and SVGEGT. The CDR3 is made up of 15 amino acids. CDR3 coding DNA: TGTGCCAGCAGTTACGGCAGGCTTGGCAATCAGCCCCAGCATTTT. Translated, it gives CASSYGRLGNQPQHF.